The 12 T cell receptor beta chains below come from one sample, sequenced in a study of blood T cell repertoires in COVID-19. Assay used: immunoSEQ multiplex PCR; TCRdb lists only in-frame clones, some missing. This sample carries almost 85,000 clones, 80% to 90% of them seen once, and the ten largest clones take over 30%. The sequenced sample was peripheral blood. Source of these receptors: an elderly man with active or convalescent COVID-19.

This clone was detected once. V usage is TRBV4-2 and J usage is TRBJ2-1, with TRBD2 matching over 7 bases. The length of the CDR3 is 18 residues. Germline trimming cut 1 base from V and 0 bases from J; bases unmatched to any gene: 9. Germline V gene sequence: CDR1 LGHNA, CDR2 YNFKEQ. The DNA of the CDR3 is TGTGCCAGCAGCCAAGTTGGGACCCGGGAGGACTCCTACAATGAGCAGTTCTTC. Its protein is CASSQVGTREDSYNEQFF.

The chain couples TRBV5-8 to TRBJ2-3; a weak D match, TRBD1 (5 bases). Germline V gene lookup returns CDR1 SGHTS and CDR2 YDEGEE. The CDR3 runs 15 residues. V was clipped by 2 bases and J by 4 bases, with 14 bases between them. In DNA form, the CDR3 reads TGTGCCAGCAGCTTAGGGCAGGGAAGGGCAGATACGCAGTATTTT. Translated: CASSLGQGRADTQYF.

The chain links TRBV5-1 to TRBJ1-1; possible D gene TRBD1, 5 bases. The germline CDR1 and CDR2 sequences are SGHRS and YFSETQ. Trimming removed 0 bases from V and 4 bases from J, with 10 bases in between. CDR3 length: 14 residues. The CDR3 coding sequence is TGCGCCAGCAGCTTGGGGGAGGGGATCACTGAAGCTTTCTTT. Protein product: CASSLGEGITEAFF.

J is TRBJ1-2 and V is TRBV7-2; the match to TRBD1 covers 8 bases. Germline assignment: CDR1 SGHTA and CDR2 FQGNSA. J lost 5 bases, V lost 2 bases, and 10 bases had no gene match. This CDR3 comprises 16 residues. CDR3 protein: CASSLLERQGRYGYTF. CDR3 DNA: TGTGCCAGCAGCTTACTCGAGCGACAGGGGAGGTATGGCTACACCTTC.

This chain uses TRBV12-5 with TRBJ2-5; 9 bases are shared with TRBD1. V gave up 2 bases and J gave up 3 bases; unmatched junction bases: 7. The germline V gene has CDR1 LGHNT and CDR2 FRNRAP. CDR3 length: 16 residues. As DNA, the CDR3 is TGTGCTAGTGGTTTGACGACCGGGACAGGGAAAGAGACCCAGTACTTC. Translation gives CASGLTTGTGKETQYF.

There are a few counts of this clone. This rearrangement joins TRBV30 to TRBJ1-5, with 7 bases matching TRBD1. The CDR3 runs to 16 residues. Germline values: CDR1 GTSNPN, CDR2 SVGIG (reference sequence). Unmatched junction bases numbered 6, after V lost 0 bases and J lost 1 base. The CDR3 reads CAWSVGTVRSNQPQHF. DNA for the CDR3: TGTGCCTGGAGTGTGGGGACAGTAAGAAGCAATCAGCCCCAGCATTTT.

The chain uses TRBV6-5 and TRBJ1-1; D gene uncertain. Trimming took off 5 bases at V and 9 bases at J, with 16 bases between the two ends. Per germline, CDR1 MNHEY and CDR2 SVGAGI. This CDR3 spans 13 amino acids. The CDR3 protein is CASSLKPSTKAFF. In DNA, the CDR3 is TGTGCCAGCAGTCTCAAGCCGAGTACTAAAGCTTTCTTT.

This clone was seen just once. This rearrangement joins TRBV6-5 to TRBJ2-3, with D uncertain. This CDR3 is 14 amino acids long. Trimming removed 4 bases from V and 2 bases from J, with 10 bases in between. CDR1 and CDR2 (germline): MNHEY, SVGAGI. The CDR3: CASSLESLTDTQYF. The CDR3 nucleotides read TGTGCCAGCAGTTTGGAGAGCCTCACAGATACGCAGTATTTT.

The rearrangement uses TRBV5-1 and TRBJ1-1, with TRBD1 as a possible D gene (5 bases). Trimming took off 2 bases at V and 5 bases at J, with 13 bases between the two ends. Per germline, CDR1 SGHRS and CDR2 YFSETQ. The CDR3 is made up of 14 amino acids. The CDR3 spells CASSLVPGGTEAFF. As DNA, the CDR3 is TGCGCCAGCAGCTTAGTACCCGGGGGGACTGAAGCTTTCTTT. Together with reference TRBV5-1 and TRBJ1-1, the CDR3 gives the full variable domain: KAGVTQTPRYLIKTRGQQVTLSCSPISGHRSVSWYQQTPGQGLQFLFEYFSETQRNKGNFPGRFSGRQFSNSRSEMNVSTLELGDSALYLCASSLVPGGTEAFFGQGTRLTVV.

The table lists this clone with a few counts. This sequence joins TRBV4-2 and TRBJ2-3; possible D gene TRBD2, 5 bases. Germline CDR1 is LGHNA and CDR2 is YNFKEQ. Trimming left V 6 bases short and J 1 base short, with 8 bases between. The CDR3 totals 13 residues. The CDR3 DNA reads TGTGCCAGCAGTCAACTAGGCACAGATACGCAGTATTTT. Translating it yields CASSQLGTDTQYF.

The chain has TRBV5-1 and TRBJ1-2; 8 bases are shared with TRBD1. V shed 4 bases, J shed 2 bases, and the junction held 4 bases outside the gene matches. CDR3 length: 14 residues. The germline V gene has CDR1 SGHRS and CDR2 YFSETQ. The CDR3 sequence: CASSTTGANYGYTF. The CDR3 DNA is TGCGCCAGCAGCACGACAGGGGCCAACTATGGCTACACCTTC.

The rearrangement links TRBV28 to TRBJ1-2; D gene ambiguous. Germline loops: CDR1 MDHEN, CDR2 SYDVKM. The V end lost 8 bases, the J end lost 4 bases, and 17 bases lay between the germline ends. The CDR3 spans 14 residues. Written as DNA, the CDR3 is TGTGCCAGCCACCGGAGGTTTATGTTCTATGGCTACACCTTC. This encodes CASHRRFMFYGYTF.